This TCR beta chain was recovered during a study of CD4 T cells in relation to SARS-CoV-2 and coronaviruses. Study details: TCR beta CDR3s were sequenced after 10-day antigen culture of PBMCs. Findings and limits, study-wide: SARS-CoV-2-driven expansion was significantly weaker in crossreactive than monoreactive clones. This crossreactivity analysis covered spike protein alone, no other viral proteins.

Unexposed donor CD4+ T cells date from about 2011-2018, before the COVID-19 pandemic. After roughly 9 days of culture, CD4+ T cells were isolated. As cell numbers allowed, unexposed-donor CD4+ T cells faced SARS-CoV-2 S/N and four cold-coronavirus spikes. This clone was observed once. Antigen unknown. Clones were read by immunoSEQ multiplex PCR, and TCRdb kept only the in-frame ones, dropping some. In the table there are roughly 18,000 clones, 77% of which are singletons. This receptor was taken from a human donor in good health. The specimen sequenced was CD4+ T cells from PBMCs, cultured in vitro.

The CDR3 reads CASSLGPGQLNTEAFF. CDR3 DNA sequence: TGTGCCAGCAGCCTAGGACCGGGACAGCTGAACACTGAAGCTTTCTTT. The rearrangement uses TRBV11-2 and TRBJ1-1; 7 bases line up with TRBD1. CDR1 and CDR2 from the germline V gene are SGHAT and FQNNGV. The V segment lost 5 bases and the J segment 0 bases; nucleotides outside the gene matches: 9. This CDR3 spans 16 amino acids.